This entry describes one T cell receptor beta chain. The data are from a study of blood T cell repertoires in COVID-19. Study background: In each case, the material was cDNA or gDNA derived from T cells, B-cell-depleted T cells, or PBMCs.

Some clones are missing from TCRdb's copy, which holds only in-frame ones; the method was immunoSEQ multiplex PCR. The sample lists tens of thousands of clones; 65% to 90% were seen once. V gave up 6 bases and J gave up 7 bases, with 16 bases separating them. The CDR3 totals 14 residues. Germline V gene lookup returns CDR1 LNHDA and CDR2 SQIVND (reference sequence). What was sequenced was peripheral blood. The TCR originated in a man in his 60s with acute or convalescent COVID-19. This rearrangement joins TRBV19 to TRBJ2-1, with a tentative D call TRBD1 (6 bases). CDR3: CASRLTGSGNEQFF. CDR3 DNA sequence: TGTGCCAGTAGACTGACAGGCAGTGGGAATGAGCAGTTCTTC.